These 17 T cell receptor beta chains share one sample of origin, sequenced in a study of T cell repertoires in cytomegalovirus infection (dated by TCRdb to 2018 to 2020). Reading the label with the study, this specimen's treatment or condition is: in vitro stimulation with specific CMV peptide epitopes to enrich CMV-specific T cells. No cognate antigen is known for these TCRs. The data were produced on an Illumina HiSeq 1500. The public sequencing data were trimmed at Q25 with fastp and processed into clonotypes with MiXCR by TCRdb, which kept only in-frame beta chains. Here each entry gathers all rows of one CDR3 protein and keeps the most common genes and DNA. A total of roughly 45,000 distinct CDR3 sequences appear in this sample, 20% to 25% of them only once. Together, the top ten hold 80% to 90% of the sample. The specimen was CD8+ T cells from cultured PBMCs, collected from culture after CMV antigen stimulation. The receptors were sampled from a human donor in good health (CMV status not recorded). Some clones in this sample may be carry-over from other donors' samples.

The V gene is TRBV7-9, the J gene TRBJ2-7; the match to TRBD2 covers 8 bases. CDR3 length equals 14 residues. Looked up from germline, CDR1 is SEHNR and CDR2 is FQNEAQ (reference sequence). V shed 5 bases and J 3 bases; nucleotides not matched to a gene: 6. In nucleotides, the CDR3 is TGTGCCAGCAGCCCTCGAAGCGGGAGCTACGAGCAGTACTTC. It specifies CASSPRSGSYEQYF.

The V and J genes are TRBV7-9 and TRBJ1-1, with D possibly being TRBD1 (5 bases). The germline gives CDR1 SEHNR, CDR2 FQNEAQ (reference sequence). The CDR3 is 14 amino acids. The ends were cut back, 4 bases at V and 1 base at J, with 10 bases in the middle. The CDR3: CASSSTTGNTEAFF. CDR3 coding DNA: TGTGCCAGCAGCTCTACAACAGGGAACACTGAAGCTTTCTTT.

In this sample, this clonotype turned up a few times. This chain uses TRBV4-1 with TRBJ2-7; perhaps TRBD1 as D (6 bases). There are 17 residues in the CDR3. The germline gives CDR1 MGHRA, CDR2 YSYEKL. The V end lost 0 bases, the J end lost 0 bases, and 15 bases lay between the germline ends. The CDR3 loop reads CASSQERGGQSSYEQYF. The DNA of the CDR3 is TGCGCCAGCAGCCAAGAACGCGGCGGACAGAGCTCCTACGAGCAGTACTTC.

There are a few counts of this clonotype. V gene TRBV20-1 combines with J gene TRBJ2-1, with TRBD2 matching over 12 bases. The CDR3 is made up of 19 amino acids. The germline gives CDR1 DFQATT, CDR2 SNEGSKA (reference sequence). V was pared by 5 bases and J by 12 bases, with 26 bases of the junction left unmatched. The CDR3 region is CSAFPWGQGGLAGGPGQFF. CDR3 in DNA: TGCAGTGCTTTCCCCTGGGGACAGGGAGGGCTAGCGGGAGGGCCGGGGCAGTTCTTC.

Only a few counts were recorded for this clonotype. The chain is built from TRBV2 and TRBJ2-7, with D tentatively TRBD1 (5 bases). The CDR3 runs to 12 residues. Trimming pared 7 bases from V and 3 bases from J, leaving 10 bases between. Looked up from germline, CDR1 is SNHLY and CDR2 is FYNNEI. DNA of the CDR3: TGTGCCAGCATTTCGACAGTCTACGAGCAGTACTTC. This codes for CASISTVYEQYF.

CDR3 sequence reads: CASIPLGLVNIDTQYF. CDR3 bases: TGTGCCAGCATCCCCCTTGGACTTGTAAACATTGATACGCAGTATTTT. V and J are TRBV7-9 and TRBJ2-3; possibly TRBD2 for D (5 bases). This CDR3 is 16 amino acids long. The V gene's germline CDR1 is SEHNR and CDR2 FQNEAQ (reference sequence). Trimming left V 7 bases short and J 6 bases short, with 23 bases between.

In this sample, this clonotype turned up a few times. The CDR3 sequence: CASSGSGSQGYEQYF. CDR3 DNA sequence: TGTGCCAGCAGCGGTAGCGGGTCCCAGGGTTACGAGCAGTACTTC. The chain carries TRBV7-8 and TRBJ2-7; 7 bases align to TRBD2. The CDR3 spans 15 residues. Germline CDR1 reads SGHVS; CDR2 reads FQNEAQ. The V gene end was trimmed by 5 bases and the J gene end by 4 bases; junction bases not matched to a gene: 11.

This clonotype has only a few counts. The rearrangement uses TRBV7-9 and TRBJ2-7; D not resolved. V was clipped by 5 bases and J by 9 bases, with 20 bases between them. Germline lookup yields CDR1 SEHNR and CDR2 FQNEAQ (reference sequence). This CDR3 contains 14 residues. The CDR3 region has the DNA TGTGCCAGCAGCGAGTTGGGTAGTACGGCAGGGCAGTACTTC. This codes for CASSELGSTAGQYF.

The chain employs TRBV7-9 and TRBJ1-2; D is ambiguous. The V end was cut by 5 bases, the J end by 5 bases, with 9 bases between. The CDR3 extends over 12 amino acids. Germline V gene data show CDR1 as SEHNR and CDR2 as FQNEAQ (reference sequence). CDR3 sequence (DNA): TGTGCCAGCAGCCCTTCAGCATATGGCTACACCTTC. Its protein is CASSPSAYGYTF.

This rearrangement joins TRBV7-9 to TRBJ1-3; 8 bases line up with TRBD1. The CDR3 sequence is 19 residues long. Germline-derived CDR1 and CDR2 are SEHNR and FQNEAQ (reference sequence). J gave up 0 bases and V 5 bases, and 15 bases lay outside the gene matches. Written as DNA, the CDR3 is TGTGCCAGCAGCGTCACGACGCAGGGGGCCTCTTTCTCTGGAAACACCATATATTTT. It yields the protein CASSVTTQGASFSGNTIYF.

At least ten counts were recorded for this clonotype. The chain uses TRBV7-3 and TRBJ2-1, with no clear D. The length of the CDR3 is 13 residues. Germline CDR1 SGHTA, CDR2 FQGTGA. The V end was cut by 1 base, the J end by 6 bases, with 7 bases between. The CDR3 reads CASSLRHFNEQFF. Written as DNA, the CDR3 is TGTGCCAGCAGCTTAAGACACTTCAATGAGCAGTTCTTC. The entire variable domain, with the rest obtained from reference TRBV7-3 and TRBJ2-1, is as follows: GAGVSQTPSNKVTEKGKYVELRCDPISGHTALYWYRQSLGQGPEFLIYFQGTGAADDSGLPNDRFFAVRPEGSVSTLKIQRTERGDSAVYLCASSLRHFNEQFFGPGTRLTVL.

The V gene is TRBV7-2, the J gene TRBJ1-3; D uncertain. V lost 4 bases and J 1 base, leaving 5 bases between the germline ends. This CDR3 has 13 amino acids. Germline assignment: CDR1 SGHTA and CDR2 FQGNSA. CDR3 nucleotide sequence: TGTGCCAGCAGCTCCGGGTCTGGAAACACCATATATTTT. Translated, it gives CASSSGSGNTIYF.

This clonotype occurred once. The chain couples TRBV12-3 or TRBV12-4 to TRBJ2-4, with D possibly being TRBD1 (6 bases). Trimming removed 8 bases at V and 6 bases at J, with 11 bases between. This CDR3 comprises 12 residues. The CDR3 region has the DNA TGTGCCAGCGATAAAGGGGGAAACATTCAGTACTTC. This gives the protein CASDKGGNIQYF.

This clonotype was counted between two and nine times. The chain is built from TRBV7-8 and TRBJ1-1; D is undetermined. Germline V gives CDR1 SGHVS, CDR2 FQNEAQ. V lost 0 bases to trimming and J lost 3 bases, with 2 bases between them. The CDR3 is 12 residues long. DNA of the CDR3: TGTGCCAGCAGCTTAGCCTACACTGAAGCTTTCTTT. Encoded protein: CASSLAYTEAFF. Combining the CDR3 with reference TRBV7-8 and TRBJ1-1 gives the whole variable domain GAGVSQSPRYKVAKRGQDVALRCDPISGHVSLFWYQQALGQGPEFLTYFQNEAQLDKSGLPSDRFFAERPEGSVSTLKIQRTQQEDSAVYLCASSLAYTEAFFGQGTRLTVV.

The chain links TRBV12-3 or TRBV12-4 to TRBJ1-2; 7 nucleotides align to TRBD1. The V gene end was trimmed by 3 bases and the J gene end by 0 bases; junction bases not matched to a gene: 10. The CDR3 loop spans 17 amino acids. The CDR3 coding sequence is TGTGCCAGCAGTTTGGGGACAGAGGCCCGCCCTAACTATGGCTACACCTTC. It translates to CASSLGTEARPNYGYTF.

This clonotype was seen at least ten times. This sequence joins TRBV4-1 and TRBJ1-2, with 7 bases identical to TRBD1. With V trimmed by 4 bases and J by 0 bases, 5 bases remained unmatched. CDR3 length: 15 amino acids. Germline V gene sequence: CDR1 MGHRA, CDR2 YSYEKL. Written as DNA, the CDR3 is TGCGCCAGCAGCCCGGGACAGCCAACTAACTATGGCTACACCTTC. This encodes CASSPGQPTNYGYTF.

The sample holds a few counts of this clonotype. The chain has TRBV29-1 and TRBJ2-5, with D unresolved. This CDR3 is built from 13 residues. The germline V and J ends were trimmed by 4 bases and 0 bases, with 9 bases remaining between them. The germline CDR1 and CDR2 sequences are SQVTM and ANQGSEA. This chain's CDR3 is CSVVGGNQETQYF. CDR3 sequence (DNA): TGCAGCGTTGTCGGCGGCAACCAAGAGACCCAGTACTTC.